These 24 T cell receptor beta chains came from one sample sequenced in a study. TCRdb independently ran MiXCR on the RT-PCR reads; one entry per CDR3 protein. The sample records about 680,000 distinct CDR3 sequences, approximately 14% being singletons. The specimen sequenced was memory CD4+ T cells from blood. Receptors were obtained from a female donor in good health, serving as a healthy control.

This clonotype showed up just a few times. V is TRBV4-3 and J is TRBJ2-3; 10 bases match TRBD2. This CDR3 spans 18 amino acids. In germline, CDR1 is LGHNA, CDR2 YSLEER. Trimming cost V 2 bases and J 0 bases; bases outside gene matches: 8. The CDR3 nucleotides are TGCGCCAGCAGCCAATCTAGCGGGAGCTCGGGGAGCACAGATACGCAGTATTTT. This gives the protein CASSQSSGSSGSTDTQYF.

This clonotype has at least ten counts. CDR3 sequence reads: CATSGGGDADTQYF. For the CDR3, the DNA is TGTGCCACCTCGGGGGGGGGCGACGCAGATACGCAGTATTTT. The chain uses TRBV10-3 and TRBJ2-3; 8 bases align to TRBD2. The J segment lost 4 bases and the V segment lost 10 bases, leaving 10 bases of the junction unmatched. Germline CDR1 and CDR2: ENHRY and SYGVKD. The CDR3 extends over 14 amino acids.

This clonotype has a count of ten or more. This chain links TRBV7-2 with TRBJ2-3, with D perhaps matching TRBD2 (5 bases). CDR3 size: 13 residues. Per germline, CDR1 SGHTA and CDR2 FQGNSA. Trimming stripped 3 bases from V and 2 bases from J, with 6 bases between. The CDR3 sequence: CASSLEATDTQYF. For the CDR3, the DNA is TGTGCCAGCAGCTTGGAGGCCACAGATACGCAGTATTTT.

This clonotype was seen at least ten times. The chain couples TRBV5-1 to TRBJ2-1, with TRBD2 matching 10 bases. This CDR3 has 16 residues. Germline CDR1 reads SGHRS; CDR2 reads YFSETQ. With 0 bases clipped from V and 3 bases from J, the junction kept 3 bases outside the gene matches. The CDR3 spells CASSLGLAGNYNEQFF. The CDR3 DNA reads as TGCGCCAGCAGCTTGGGACTAGCGGGTAACTACAATGAGCAGTTCTTC.

Details on this clonotype: A clone one base away is much larger, so this may be a read error. The chain uses TRBV7-2 and TRBJ1-2, with 9 bases lining up with TRBD1. J was trimmed by 10 bases and V by 6 bases; bases with no gene match: 9. Germline CDR1 reads SGHTA; CDR2 reads FQGNSA. The CDR3 contains 13 residues. This CDR3 reads CASSWDRVQVYTF. As DNA, the CDR3 is TGTGCCAGCAGTTGGGACAGGGTCCAGGTCTACACCTTC.

This clonotype was counted a few times. The chain is built from TRBV7-9 and TRBJ2-2, with D perhaps TRBD1 (5 bases). Germline CDR1 SEHNR, CDR2 FQNEAQ (reference sequence). The CDR3 loop spans 16 amino acids. Trimming took 5 bases from V and 5 from J, leaving 18 bases between them. CDR3 in amino acids: CASSPAMGQKTGELFF. CDR3 DNA sequence: TGTGCCAGCAGCCCCGCTATGGGGCAGAAGACCGGGGAGCTGTTTTTT.

J is TRBJ2-1 and V is TRBV7-8, with TRBD1 matching 9 bases. The CDR3 consists of 16 residues. Germline loops: CDR1 SGHVS, CDR2 FQNEAQ. Unmatched junction bases numbered 12, after V lost 5 bases and J lost 7 bases. This CDR3 reads CASSRGRDRATNEQFF. The CDR3 coding sequence is TGTGCCAGCAGCCGGGGTAGGGACAGGGCAACGAATGAGCAGTTCTTC.

In this sample, this clonotype turned up a few times. The chain links TRBV7-9 to TRBJ2-7; maybe TRBD1 (6 bases). The CDR3 runs 15 residues. V lost 5 bases and J lost 1, with 15 bases in between. Germline assignment: CDR1 SEHNR and CDR2 FQNEAQ (reference sequence). CDR3 bases: TGTGCCAGCAGCGTACCAGAGACAGGATCCTACGAGCAGTACTTC. Its translation: CASSVPETGSYEQYF.

The sample holds many counts of this clonotype. The CDR3 loop is CASSSPLGGHTQYF. The CDR3 DNA is TGTGCCAGCAGTAGCCCCCTAGGGGGACATACGCAGTATTTT. The chain couples TRBV27 to TRBJ2-3; weak D call: TRBD1 (6 bases). Germline V gene sequence: CDR1 MNHEY, CDR2 SMNVEV (reference sequence). This CDR3 is 14 amino acids long. V was trimmed by 5 bases and J by 7 bases, leaving 16 bases between them.

The rearrangement joins TRBV28 to TRBJ1-5; D gene ambiguous. CDR1 MDHEN and CDR2 SYDVKM come from the germline V gene. The CDR3 runs to 12 residues. V lost 7 bases to trimming and J lost 3 bases, with 7 bases between them. The CDR3 protein is CASTPLNQPQHF. The CDR3 region has the DNA TGTGCCAGCACCCCGCTCAATCAGCCCCAGCATTTT.

This clonotype occurred a few times. V gene TRBV12-3 or TRBV12-4 combines with J gene TRBJ2-7, with TRBD2 identical over 7 bases. V was pared by 7 bases and J by 6 bases, with 12 bases of the junction left unmatched. This CDR3 is 14 amino acids long. The DNA for the CDR3 is TGTGCCAGCAATTTGGGTGCAGGGAGGGTCGAGCAGTACTTC. Translating it yields CASNLGAGRVEQYF.

This clonotype has at least ten counts. The chain links TRBV6-5 to TRBJ1-2; 8 bases are a match to TRBD1. The V gene end was trimmed by 2 bases and the J gene end by 5 bases; junction bases not matched to a gene: 10. The CDR3 extends over 16 amino acids. Per the germline V gene, CDR1 is MNHEY and CDR2 is SVGAGI. The CDR3 spells CASSYLRTGGGYGYTF. The CDR3 nucleotides are TGTGCCAGCAGTTACCTAAGAACAGGGGGTGGGTATGGCTACACCTTC.

This clonotype was detected only a few times. The chain combines TRBV24-1 with TRBJ2-3; 8 bases match TRBD1. J lost 3 bases, V lost 4 bases, and 8 bases had no gene match. Germline-derived CDR1 and CDR2 are KGHDR and SFDVKD. The CDR3 has 16 amino acids. The CDR3 coding sequence is TGTGCCACCAGTGACCCAGCCAGGGGGCTAACAGATACGCAGTATTTT. Its protein is CATSDPARGLTDTQYF.

In this sample, this clonotype turned up many times. This chain uses TRBV30 with TRBJ2-7; D uncertain. This CDR3 contains 11 residues. V was cut by 2 bases and J by 7 bases, with 9 bases left in between. Germline V CDR1 and CDR2: GTSNPN, SVGIG (reference sequence). For the CDR3, the DNA is TGTGCCTGGAGTCTACTGAGGGAGCAGTACTTC. Translating gives CAWSLLREQYF. Full variable domain (outside the CDR3, taken from reference TRBV30 and TRBJ2-7): SQTIHQWPATLVQPVGSPLSLECTVEGTSNPNLYWYRQAAGRGLQLLFYSVGIGQISSEVPQNLSASRPQDRQFILSSKKLLLSDSGFYLCAWSLLREQYFGPGTRLTVT.

This clonotype showed up many times. This chain connects TRBV7-9 to TRBJ2-3; 7 bases line up with TRBD2. Germline lookup yields CDR1 SEHNR and CDR2 FQNEAQ (reference sequence). Unmatched junction bases numbered 6, after V lost 2 bases and J lost 4 bases. The CDR3 totals 15 residues. CDR3: CASSLIRSGADTQYF. In DNA form, the CDR3 reads TGTGCCAGCAGCTTAATCCGAAGCGGGGCAGATACGCAGTATTTT.

The chain links TRBV6-6 to TRBJ2-3; D not resolved. The germline V and J ends were trimmed by 9 bases and 4 bases, with 14 bases remaining between them. The CDR3 runs to 13 residues. Germline V CDR1 and CDR2: MNHNY, SVGAGI (reference sequence). CDR3 nucleotides: TGTGCCAGTACGGACCCGGTGTCAGATACGCAGTATTTT. It encodes CASTDPVSDTQYF.

The chain joins TRBV18 to TRBJ1-5; 9 bases map to TRBD1. Germline assignment: CDR1 KGHSH and CDR2 LQKENI. Germline trimming cut 3 bases from V and 6 bases from J; bases unmatched to any gene: 3. CDR3 length: 14 residues. The CDR3 region has the DNA TGTGCCAGCTCACCCGGACAGGGGAGTCAGCCCCAGCATTTT. Translated: CASSPGQGSQPQHF.

In its sample, this clonotype was seen many times. This sequence joins TRBV29-1 and TRBJ2-5, with 8 bases matching TRBD1. Germline trimming cut 3 bases from V and 5 bases from J; bases unmatched to any gene: 2. The CDR3 is 12 residues long. CDR1 is SQVTM, CDR2 ANQGSEA, per germline. CDR3 sequence reads: CSVEAGGETQYF. CDR3 nucleotides: TGCAGCGTTGAGGCAGGGGGCGAGACCCAGTACTTC.

The chain has TRBV12-3 or TRBV12-4 and TRBJ1-3; TRBD1 matches at 8 bases. The CDR3 covers 14 residues. V trimming: 6 bases; J trimming: 4 bases; junction bases outside the gene matches: 5. The CDR3 nucleotides are TGTGCCAGCAGCCGCGGGACAGGCGGAAACACCATATATTTT. Translating gives CASSRGTGGNTIYF.

There are many counts of this clonotype. The rearrangement uses TRBV7-2 and TRBJ1-2; D may be TRBD1 (5 bases). The V and J ends lost 1 base and 0 bases respectively, with 9 bases between them. The CDR3 consists of 15 residues. Germline V gene data show CDR1 as SGHTA and CDR2 as FQGNSA. The CDR3 DNA reads TGTGCCAGCAGCTTAGAGCAGGGAGCTAACTATGGCTACACCTTC. It is translated as CASSLEQGANYGYTF.

Many counts were recorded for this clonotype. The genes are TRBV7-2 and TRBJ1-5, with unresolved D. The V and J ends lost 5 bases and 6 bases respectively, with 17 bases between them. The germline V gene has CDR1 SGHTA and CDR2 FQGNSA. This CDR3 has 15 amino acids. CDR3 amino acids: CASSPNSQSSQPQHF. The CDR3 nucleotides are TGTGCCAGCAGCCCGAATTCCCAGTCTAGTCAGCCCCAGCATTTT.

The chain links TRBV28 to TRBJ1-3, with D unclear. V dropped 3 bases and J dropped 3 bases, with 6 bases sitting between them. The CDR3 contains 13 residues. Germline assignment: CDR1 MDHEN and CDR2 SYDVKM. The CDR3 is CASSLQVGNTIYF. The CDR3 coding sequence is TGTGCCAGCAGTTTGCAGGTTGGAAACACCATATATTTT.

This clonotype was detected only a few times. This chain joins TRBV27 and TRBJ2-5; perhaps TRBD1 as D (5 bases). This CDR3 is built from 15 residues. Trimming took off 0 bases at V and 5 bases at J, with 13 bases between the two ends. The germline CDR1 and CDR2 sequences are MNHEY and SMNVEV (reference sequence). DNA for the CDR3: TGTGCCAGCAGTTTATCCTGGGTAGCAGGGGAGACCCAGTACTTC. The encoded protein is CASSLSWVAGETQYF.

The chain combines TRBV7-9 with TRBJ1-3, with D maybe TRBD1 (5 bases). CDR3 length equals 15 residues. V dropped 5 bases and J dropped 4 bases, with 15 bases sitting between them. From germline, CDR1 is SEHNR and CDR2 FQNEAQ (reference sequence). The CDR3 bases are TGTGCCAGCAGCCAGGGCCACAAGGGAGGAAACACCATATATTTT. It encodes CASSQGHKGGNTIYF.